These T cell receptor beta chains were read from a single sample in a study of OX40 agonist ivuxolimab in advanced cancers. The method was immunoSEQ multiplex PCR; TCRdb's version includes in-frame clones alone and lacks a portion of them. The data hold some 69,000 clones, with 80% to 95% observed a single time. This specimen was CD4+ or CD8+ T cells sorted from blood, taken in a trial of the OX40 agonist ivuxolimab. The receptors here all came from an adult with an advanced solid tumor such as melanoma, head and neck, liver or kidney cancer. The CDR3 runs from the conserved cysteine through the conserved F or W. A D gene is named only where the DNA matches it firmly. Not all rows give a size; the values are once, few, many and, for expanded clones, a class.

cdr3_aa	cdr3_nt	d_call	clone_size	v_call	j_call
CASSRGQGARSPLHF	TGTGCCAGCAGCCGCGGACAGGGGGCAAGATCACCCCTCCACTTT	TRBD1	.	TRBV5-6	TRBJ1-6
CASSRTSAYNEQFF	TGTGCCAGCAGCCGGACTAGCGCCTACAATGAGCAGTTCTTC	TRBD2	.	TRBV7-9	TRBJ2-1
CASNSGGETQYF	TGTGCCAGCAATTCAGGGGGAGAGACCCAGTACTTC	TRBD1	.	TRBV28	TRBJ2-5
CASSLDHPGNEQFF	TGCGCCAGCAGCTTGGACCATCCGGGCAATGAGCAGTTCTTC	.	few	TRBV5-1	TRBJ2-1
CASNSGSVYNEQFF	TGTGCCAGCAATTCGGGTTCGGTCTACAATGAGCAGTTCTTC	.	.	TRBV7-9	TRBJ2-1
CASSDAAGGVWQFF	TGTGCCAGCAGCGACGCAGCGGGAGGGGTGTGGCAGTTCTTC	TRBD2	.	TRBV7-2	TRBJ2-1
CASSYLGWETQYF	TGTGCCAGCAGTTACCTGGGATGGGAGACCCAGTACTTC	.	.	TRBV6-5	TRBJ2-5
CASSPGLAGVTGELFF	TGTGCCAGCAGCCCAGGACTAGCGGGAGTTACCGGGGAGCTGTTTTTT	TRBD2	once	TRBV7-3	TRBJ2-2
CASSQGSSGAYEQYF	TGTGCCAGCAGCCAAGGGTCTAGCGGGGCTTACGAGCAGTACTTC	TRBD2	.	TRBV14	TRBJ2-7
CASSQAGSSNYGYTF	TGCGCCAGCAGCCAAGCCGGGTCCTCAAACTATGGCTACACCTTC	.	once	TRBV4-1	TRBJ1-2
CASGVQTYSPLHF	TGTGCCAGCGGGGTCCAAACCTATTCACCCCTCCACTTT	.	.	TRBV6-5	TRBJ1-6
CASSRTSGAQETQYF	TGTGCCAGCAGCCGCACTAGCGGGGCCCAAGAGACCCAGTACTTC	TRBD2	.	TRBV4-2	TRBJ2-5
CASSSTPSSYNEQFF	TGTGCCAGCAGCTCGACTCCTAGCTCCTACAATGAGCAGTTCTTC	.	.	TRBV7-3	TRBJ2-1
CATRYSTDTQYF	TGTGCCACCCGATACAGCACAGATACGCAGTATTTT	.	.	TRBV2	TRBJ2-3
CASSPVSGSYTYEQYF	TGTGCCAGCTCACCAGTTAGCGGGAGCTACACCTACGAGCAGTACTTC	TRBD2	.	TRBV18	TRBJ2-7
CAWSVRDTQYF	TGTGCCTGGAGTGTAAGGGATACGCAGTATTTT	.	.	TRBV30	TRBJ2-3
CAIGTSGYFSSYEQYF	TGTGCCATCGGGACTAGCGGGTACTTTAGCTCCTACGAGCAGTACTTC	TRBD2	.	TRBV28	TRBJ2-7
CASMGGRRLLSQPQHF	TGTGCCAGTATGGGGGGACGACGACTCCTTAGTCAGCCCCAGCATTTT	.	.	TRBV19	TRBJ1-5
CASSINRQETQYF	TGTGCCAGTAGTATAAACAGACAAGAGACCCAGTACTTC	.	.	TRBV19	TRBJ2-5
CASDTVSGGDSGNTIYF	TGCGCCAGCGACACAGTGTCGGGGGGAGACTCTGGAAACACCATATATTTT	.	once	TRBV23-1	TRBJ1-3
CASSQAGLVRAGELFF	TGCGCCAGCAGCCAAGCTGGACTAGTTCGCGCCGGGGAGCTGTTTTTT	TRBD2	.	TRBV4-3	TRBJ2-2
CASSLLEGGHEQYF	TGTGCCAGCAGCCTCCTTGAGGGGGGCCACGAGCAGTACTTC	.	.	TRBV7-2	TRBJ2-7
CASSVDGSYTF	TGTGCCAGCAGCGTTGACGGAAGCTACACCTTC	.	.	TRBV2	TRBJ1-2
CASLTSSLYEQFF	TGTGCCAGCCTGACTAGTAGTCTCTATGAGCAGTTCTTC	.	.	TRBV6-4	TRBJ2-1
CASSVRVSPYEQYF	TGTGCCAGCAGTGTACGGGTCTCACCCTACGAGCAGTACTTC	.	.	TRBV28	TRBJ2-7
CASNPGDRDQPQHF	TGTGCCAGCAACCCAGGGGATAGGGATCAGCCCCAGCATTTT	.	.	TRBV28	TRBJ1-5
CATSRGQGETQYF	TGTGCCACCAGCAGGGGGCAGGGGGAGACCCAGTACTTC	.	.	TRBV15	TRBJ2-5
CASSLGAPNEKLFF	TGTGCCAGCAGCCTGGGGGCACCTAATGAAAAACTGTTTTTT	.	.	TRBV7-8	TRBJ1-4
CASSIGAGGGSETQYF	TGTGCCAGTAGTATTGGGGCCGGGGGAGGCTCCGAGACCCAGTACTTC	.	.	TRBV19	TRBJ2-5
CASSVGGGRETQYF	TGTGCCAGCAGCGTAGGAGGGGGTCGAGAGACCCAGTACTTC	.	.	TRBV9	TRBJ2-5
CASSEYDGLRYGYTF	TGTGCCAGCAGTGAATATGATGGGCTCCGCTATGGCTACACCTTC	.	.	TRBV25-1	TRBJ1-2
CASSLRAHANYNEQFF	TGTGCCAGCAGCTTGAGGGCCCACGCAAATTACAATGAGCAGTTCTTC	.	once	TRBV7-3	TRBJ2-1
CASSKGLAGQNTGELFF	TGTGCCAGTAGTAAGGGACTAGCGGGTCAGAACACCGGGGAGCTGTTTTTT	TRBD2	.	TRBV19	TRBJ2-2
CATQDRPKETQYF	TGTGCCACACAGGACAGGCCTAAAGAGACCCAGTACTTC	TRBD1	.	TRBV19	TRBJ2-5
CASSLPDRGLWFF	TGTGCCAGCAGTTTACCGGACAGGGGCCTATGGTTCTTC	TRBD1	.	TRBV28	TRBJ2-1
CASSLRGIKETQYF	TGTGCTAGCAGCTTGAGAGGGATTAAAGAGACCCAGTACTTC	.	.	TRBV7-7	TRBJ2-5
CASSLGTGRYNEQFF	TGCGCCAGCAGCTTGGGGACAGGACGATACAATGAGCAGTTCTTC	TRBD1	.	TRBV5-1	TRBJ2-1